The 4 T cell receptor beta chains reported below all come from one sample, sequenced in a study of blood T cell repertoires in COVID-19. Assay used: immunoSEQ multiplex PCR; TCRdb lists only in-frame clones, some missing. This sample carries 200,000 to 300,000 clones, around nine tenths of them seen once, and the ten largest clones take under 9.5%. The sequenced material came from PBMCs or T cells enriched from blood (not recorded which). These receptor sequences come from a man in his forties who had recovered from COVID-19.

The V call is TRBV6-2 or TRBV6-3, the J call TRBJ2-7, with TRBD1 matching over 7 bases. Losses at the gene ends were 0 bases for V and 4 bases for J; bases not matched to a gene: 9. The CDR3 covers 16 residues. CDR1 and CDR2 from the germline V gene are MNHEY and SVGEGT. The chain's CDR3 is CASSYSTGSGQYEQYF. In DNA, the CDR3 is TGTGCCAGCAGTTACTCGACAGGGTCGGGTCAGTACGAGCAGTACTTC.

The CDR3 region is CASSLDNNEQFF. The CDR3 nucleotides read TGTGCCAGCAGTTTAGACAACAATGAGCAGTTCTTC. The J gene is TRBJ2-1, the V gene TRBV27, with D hard to call. Germline V lookup: CDR1 MNHEY, CDR2 SMNVEV (reference sequence). This CDR3 contains 12 residues. V lost 2 bases and J 5 bases, leaving 4 bases between the germline ends.

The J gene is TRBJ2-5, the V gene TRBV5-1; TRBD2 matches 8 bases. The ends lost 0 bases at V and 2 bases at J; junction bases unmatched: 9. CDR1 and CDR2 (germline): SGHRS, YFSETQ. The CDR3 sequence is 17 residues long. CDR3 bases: TGCGCCAGCAGCTTGGCGTTAGTGGGCGGGGGGCAAGAGACCCAGTACTTC. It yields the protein CASSLALVGGGQETQYF.

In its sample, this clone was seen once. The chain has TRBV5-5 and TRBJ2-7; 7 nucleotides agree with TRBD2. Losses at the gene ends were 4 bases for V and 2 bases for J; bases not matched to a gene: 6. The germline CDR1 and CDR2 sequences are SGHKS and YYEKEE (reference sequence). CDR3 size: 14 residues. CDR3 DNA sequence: TGTGCCAGCAGCCCGACCGGGACTACCTACGAGCAGTACTTC. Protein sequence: CASSPTGTTYEQYF.